This TCR beta chain was documented in a study of blood T cell repertoires in COVID-19. Study-wide background: Acute-phase and convalescent COVID-19 samples originated in the United States, Italy and Spain. In each case, the material was cDNA or gDNA derived from T cells, B-cell-depleted T cells, or PBMCs.

Original processing notes: Using reference gene primer amplification, nucleated cell counts were estimated. The assay was immunoSEQ multiplex PCR, and TCRdb's table has in-frame clones only and misses some. The V and J calls and clone size come from that table; D and trimming were worked out from the DNA. The table includes roughly 110,000 clones, roughly 85% detected once. Germline CDR1 reads MDHEN; CDR2 reads SYDVKM. The CDR3 consists of 15 residues. The J segment lost 7 bases and the V segment lost 5 bases, leaving 12 bases of the junction unmatched. The rearrangement links TRBV28 to TRBJ2-3, with 7 nucleotides matching TRBD1. Sample: peripheral blood. This receptor was identified in a human donor in a cohort sampled during active COVID-19. CDR3 sequence reads: CASSPGTASQNTQYF. The CDR3 DNA is TGTGCCAGCAGTCCTGGGACAGCGAGCCAGAATACGCAGTATTTT.